This TCR beta chain originates from a study of CD8 T cells in Susac syndrome. Each multiple sclerosis control was a treatment-naive patient with relapsing-remitting disease that was either stable or active. The authors negatively isolated CD8+ and CD4+ T cells and FACS-enriched TEMRA cells. cDNA came from roughly 0.53 to 1 ug RNA primed by random hexamers. Across 54 Vbeta and 13 Jbeta, immunoSEQ multiplex PCR amplified TCR beta CDR3. TCRdb redid the calling of the immunoSEQ multiplex PCR reads with MiXCR, one entry per CDR3 protein. This table holds approximately 300,000 distinct CDR3 sequences, about 89% found once. Sequencing input: CD8+ T cells from PBMCs. This TCR came from a human donor with multiple sclerosis.

CDR3 sequence (DNA): TGTGCCAGCAGTTTTGGAGTTGCTGGGGAGCTGTTTTTT. It codes for CASSFGVAGELFF. The chain links TRBV27 to TRBJ2-2; D gene ambiguous. V lost 3 bases to trimming and J lost 8 bases, with 10 bases between them. There are 13 residues in the CDR3. Germline assignment: CDR1 MNHEY and CDR2 SMNVEV (reference sequence).